This note documents a single TCR beta chain sequence. Profiling relied on immunoSEQ multiplex PCR, and the TCRdb table lists in-frame clones only, not all of them. The sample has 130,000 or so clones, under 90% seen once; the top ten hold more than 6.5%. The data were taken from a study of control samples from healthy donors and cancer patients. The TCR comes from a man aged 50 or older with head and neck cancer. The sequenced sample consisted of PBMCs.

Here the CDR3 DNA reads TGTGCCAGCAGTTCCGGGGTCTCCTACGAGCAGTACTTC. The encoded protein is CASSSGVSYEQYF. V usage is TRBV12-3 or TRBV12-4 and J usage is TRBJ2-7, with TRBD2 as a possible D gene (5 bases). Trimming shortened V by 4 bases and J by 0 bases, and 7 bases separated the two germline ends. CDR3 length: 13 amino acids.